The T cell receptor (beta chain) under discussion was sequenced for a study of T cells after yellow fever vaccination. Findings and caveats of the study: Weaker, the secondary response had a peak occurring faster, on day 5 versus 15. Just a small share of clonotypes turned up in the CD4 compartment as well as the CD8 compartment.

This clonotype appeared a few times. Its antigen is unknown. TCRdb independently ran MiXCR on the 5' RACE reads; one entry per CDR3 protein. Among fewer than 400,000 distinct CDR3 sequences listed, over 5% were seen once. This TCR came from a man aged 25 to 40 who received the YFV17D yellow fever vaccine. The sequenced sample was PBMCs, obtained 5 days after the yellow fever booster vaccination.

The CDR3 reads CASSWGGEREQYF. The CDR3 DNA follows: TGTGCCAGCAGCTGGGGGGGGGAGCGCGAGCAGTACTTC. V and J are TRBV7-6 and TRBJ2-7; TRBD2 aligns across 7 bases. There are 13 residues in the CDR3. Germline V gene data show CDR1 as SGHVS and CDR2 as FNYEAQ. V shed 4 bases and J 6 bases; nucleotides not matched to a gene: 6.